The clone carrying this TCR beta chain showed up just a few times. Its specificity is not known. The data were obtained in a study of T-cell reconstitution after alpha-beta-depleted transplantation in children. V was cut by 5 bases and J by 6 bases, with 14 bases left in between. This CDR3 contains 13 residues. Looked up from germline, CDR1 is MNHEY and CDR2 is SMNVEV (reference sequence). Study-level points and caveats: Expanded clones from the graft, numbering several hundred, reportedly supplied alpha-beta T cells about two months after transplant. Surviving thymic progenitors and recipient T cells were the source of high TCRbeta diversity at day 60 in some patients. A year had passed since transplant, and T-cell counts and diversity by then came mostly from newly produced T cells.

The TCRbeta library incorporated unique molecular identifiers. TCRdb independently ran MiXCR on the PCR reads; one entry per CDR3 protein. The sample holds around 960,000 distinct CDR3 sequences; roughly 29% are singletons and the top ten take over 25%. The rearrangement joins TRBV27 to TRBJ2-7, with D possibly matching TRBD2 (6 bases). Source: PBMCs, mostly from graft donor cells, taken 360 days after TCRalphabeta/CD19-depleted stem cell transplant. This clonotype originated in a boy younger than two who had a stem cell transplant for SCID, so the T cells may come from the graft donor. The chain's CDR3 is CASSREPFGEQYF. The CDR3 region has the DNA TGTGCCAGCAGTCGGGAGCCTTTCGGCGAGCAGTACTTC.